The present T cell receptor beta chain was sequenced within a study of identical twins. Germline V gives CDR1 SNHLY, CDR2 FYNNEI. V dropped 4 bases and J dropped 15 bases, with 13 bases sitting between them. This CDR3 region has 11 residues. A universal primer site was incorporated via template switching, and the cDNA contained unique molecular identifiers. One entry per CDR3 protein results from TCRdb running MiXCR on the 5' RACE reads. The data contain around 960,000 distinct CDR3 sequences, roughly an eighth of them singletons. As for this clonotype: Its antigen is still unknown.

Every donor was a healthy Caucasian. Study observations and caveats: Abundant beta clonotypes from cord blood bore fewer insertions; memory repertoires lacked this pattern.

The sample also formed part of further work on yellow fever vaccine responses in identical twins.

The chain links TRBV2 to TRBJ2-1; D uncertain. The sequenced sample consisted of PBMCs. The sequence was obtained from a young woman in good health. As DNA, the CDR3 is TGTGCCAGCAGTGCGGATAGAACGGTGTTCTTC. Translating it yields CASSADRTVFF.